This T cell receptor beta chain appears in the sequencing data of a study of blood T cell repertoires in COVID-19. Study-level background: The study drew acute and convalescent COVID-19 samples from the United States, Italy and Spain. Sources were T cells, B-cell-depleted T cells, or PBMCs; the material itself was cDNA or gDNA.

Authors' methods: Reference gene primer amplification gave nucleated cell count estimates. Assay used: immunoSEQ multiplex PCR; TCRdb lists only in-frame clones, some missing. From that table come the V and J calls and clone size; the DNA was used to work out D and trimming. Of some 57,000 clones listed, 90% are singletons. This receptor was identified in a man in his 60s with active COVID-19. The sequencing input was peripheral blood.

The CDR3 sequence: CASNRLNTEAFF. CDR3 DNA sequence: TGTGCCAGCAACAGATTGAACACTGAAGCTTTCTTT. The chain combines TRBV2 with TRBJ1-1, with D uncertain. The CDR3 length is 12 residues. With 7 bases removed from V and 0 bases from J, the gap between germline ends came to 6 bases. Germline values: CDR1 SNHLY, CDR2 FYNNEI.